This is a list of T cell receptor beta chains from one sample in a study of blood T cell repertoires in COVID-19. Sequencing used immunoSEQ multiplex PCR; TCRdb keeps in-frame clones, though not all of them. The sample lists more than 95,000 clones, nearly 85% occurring once. The sample taken for sequencing was peripheral blood. These TCRs come from a human donor in a cohort sampled during active or convalescent COVID-19. Both conserved end residues are part of each CDR3. A D gene is named only where the DNA matches it firmly. Not all rows give a size; the values are once, few, many and, for expanded clones, a class.

cdr3_aa cdr3_nt d_call v_call clone_size j_call
CATRTGDQPQHF TGTGCCACAAGAACGGGGGATCAGCCCCAGCATTTT . TRBV6-5 few TRBJ1-5
CASSSPGHNYNEQFF TGTGCCAGCAGCTCCCCGGGACACAATTACAATGAGCAGTTCTTC . TRBV7-2 . TRBJ2-1
CAISEDRAGGYGYTF TGTGCCATCAGTGAGGATCGGGCCGGGGGCTATGGCTACACCTTC . TRBV10-3 few TRBJ1-2
CALKGLPGQPQHF TGTGCCTTAAAGGGACTCCCCGGGCAGCCCCAGCATTTT . TRBV30 once TRBJ1-5
CASSQELAKDTQYF TGTGCCAGCAGCCAAGAACTAGCGAAAGATACGCAGTATTTT TRBD2 TRBV3-1/TRBV3-2 . TRBJ2-3
CASSSRKGQGARNEQYF TGTGCCAGCAGCTCCCGGAAAGGACAGGGGGCTAGGAACGAGCAGTACTTC TRBD1 TRBV11-3 . TRBJ2-7
CASSLRQGTTLNYGYTF TGTGCCAGCAGCTTGAGACAGGGGACAACACTGAACTATGGCTACACCTTC TRBD1 TRBV5-5 . TRBJ1-2
CASRPEGLNTEAFF TGTGCCAGCAGACCCGAGGGTCTGAACACTGAAGCTTTCTTT . TRBV6-5 . TRBJ1-1
CASSKRHSSGNTIYF TGTGCCAGCAGCAAAAGGCACAGCTCTGGAAACACCATATATTTT . TRBV21-1 . TRBJ1-3
CASSAATGSADTQYF TGTGCCAGCAGCGCGGCGACAGGGAGCGCAGATACGCAGTATTTT TRBD1 TRBV7-3 . TRBJ2-3
CASGGFSEQYF TGTGCCAGCGGGGGGTTCTCCGAGCAGTACTTC . TRBV6-5 . TRBJ2-7
CASSQAGGRNTEAFF TGTGCCAGCAGCCAAGCAGGGGGCAGAAACACTGAAGCTTTCTTT TRBD1 TRBV4-2 . TRBJ1-1
CASSPGQGQGASYF TGTGCCAGCTCACCAGGCCAGGGACAGGGGGCATCGTACTTC TRBD1 TRBV18 few TRBJ2-7
CASSMQGVTQYF TGTGCCAGTAGTATGCAGGGGGTGACCCAGTACTTC TRBD1 TRBV19 . TRBJ2-5
CASSGRQGSGRATDTQYF TGTGCCAGTAGTGGCCGACAGGGATCGGGGCGAGCCACAGATACGCAGTATTTT TRBD1 TRBV19 . TRBJ2-3
CASSLVQGNNQPQHF TGTGCCAGCAGTTTAGTACAGGGGAACAATCAGCCCCAGCATTTT TRBD1 TRBV27 . TRBJ1-5
CASSPGTEHEQYF TGTGCCAGCAGCCCGGGGACAGAACACGAGCAGTACTTC TRBD1 TRBV11-3 . TRBJ2-7
CASSLTGTSGVPDTQYF TGTGCCAGCAGTCTGACCGGGACTAGCGGGGTACCAGATACGCAGTATTTT TRBD2 TRBV7-2 . TRBJ2-3
CASSPILQGANEQYF TGTGCCAGCTCACCAATTCTGCAGGGGGCAAACGAGCAGTACTTC TRBD1 TRBV18 few TRBJ2-7
CASSGDRGTEAFF TGTGCCAGTAGTGGGGACAGGGGTACTGAAGCTTTCTTT TRBD1 TRBV19 few TRBJ1-1
CASSLEIQGAVYTF TGTGCCAGCAGCTTGGAAATACAGGGGGCCGTATACACCTTC TRBD1 TRBV5-4 . TRBJ1-2
CASSVGLAGGTQETQYF TGTGCCAGCAGCGTCGGTCTAGCGGGGGGTACGCAAGAGACCCAGTACTTC TRBD2 TRBV9 . TRBJ2-5
CASSLGQGNEQYF TGTGCCAGCAGCCTCGGACAGGGGAACGAGCAGTACTTC TRBD1 TRBV12-3/TRBV12-4 once TRBJ2-7
CAWRPGLGTQYF TGTGCCTGGAGGCCAGGGTTGGGTACGCAGTATTTT . TRBV30 . TRBJ2-3
CASSDRGSLAKNIQYF TGTGCCAGCAGTGACAGGGGGTCGCTAGCCAAAAACATTCAGTACTTC TRBD1 TRBV6-1 . TRBJ2-4
CASTLNTGGTEAFF TGTGCCAGCACTCTAAACACAGGGGGGACTGAAGCTTTCTTT TRBD1 TRBV28 . TRBJ1-1
CASSRPRREAFF TGTGCCAGCAGTCGACCACGGAGGGAAGCTTTCTTT . TRBV12-3/TRBV12-4 . TRBJ1-1
CASSLGGTGITGELFF TGTGCCAGCAGTTTAGGAGGGACAGGGATCACCGGGGAGCTGTTTTTT TRBD1 TRBV28 . TRBJ2-2
CASSRRGQPQHF TGTGCCAGCAGTCGCAGGGGTCAGCCCCAGCATTTT . TRBV28 . TRBJ1-5
CASSIRGPNTEAFF TGTGCCAGTAGTATAAGGGGCCCCAACACTGAAGCTTTCTTT . TRBV19 . TRBJ1-1
CASGPRAGANQETQYF TGTGCCAGCGGCCCGAGGGCGGGGGCCAACCAAGAGACCCAGTACTTC . TRBV21-1 . TRBJ2-5
CASSPSGTRATDTQYF TGTGCCAGCTCACCCTCCGGGACTAGAGCAACAGATACGCAGTATTTT TRBD2 TRBV18 . TRBJ2-3
CSASKVVGLQDGYTF TGCAGTGCTAGTAAGGTTGTCGGTCTTCAGGATGGCTACACCTTC . TRBV20-1 . TRBJ1-2
CARGPEAFF TGTGCCCGCGGTCCTGAAGCTTTCTTT . TRBV6-4 . TRBJ1-1
CASSQSWRGSTYEQYF TGCGCCAGCAGTCAATCATGGCGGGGTTCAACTTACGAGCAGTACTTC . TRBV23-1 . TRBJ2-7
CASSYSGTSGTSQETQYF TGTGCCAGCAGTTATTCCGGGACTAGCGGTACCTCCCAAGAGACCCAGTACTTC TRBD2 TRBV6-2/TRBV6-3 . TRBJ2-5
CAVLGDNTDTQYF TGTGCCGTCCTTGGGGACAACACAGATACGCAGTATTTT . TRBV24-1 . TRBJ2-3
CASSLRRQGPSYEQYF TGTGCCAGTAGTTTAAGAAGACAGGGCCCTTCCTACGAGCAGTACTTC TRBD1 TRBV19 . TRBJ2-7
CASSLGGGSYNSPLHF TGCGCCAGCAGCTTGGGAGGAGGCTCCTATAATTCACCCCTCCACTTT . TRBV5-1 . TRBJ1-6
CASSPGLAGGRSYNEQFF TGCGCCAGCAGCCCGGGACTAGCGGGGGGTCGCTCCTACAATGAGCAGTTCTTC TRBD2 TRBV5-1 . TRBJ2-1
CAISESGIQETQYF TGTGCCATCAGTGAATCCGGGATCCAAGAGACCCAGTACTTC . TRBV10-3 . TRBJ2-5
CASSSLGTSSNQPQHF TGTGCCAGCAGCTCCTTAGGGACAAGTAGCAATCAGCCCCAGCATTTT . TRBV5-6 once TRBJ1-5
CASSEARPLHF TGCGCCAGCAGTGAGGCCAGGCCTCTCCACTTT . TRBV10-2 . TRBJ1-6
CASSARQGRSEAFF TGCGCCAGCAGCGCACGACAGGGGAGAAGTGAAGCTTTCTTT TRBD1 TRBV5-1 . TRBJ1-1
CATDSGGEQYF TGTGCCACCGACTCAGGGGGCGAGCAGTACTTC TRBD1 TRBV19 . TRBJ2-7
CASSQEFPFGGGQETQYF TGTGCCAGCAGCCAAGAATTTCCTTTCGGGGGGGGACAAGAGACCCAGTACTTC TRBD2 TRBV3-1/TRBV3-2 . TRBJ2-5
CASSKDREDGYTF TGTGCCAGCAGCAAAGACAGGGAAGATGGCTACACCTTC TRBD1 TRBV11-3 few TRBJ1-2
CASSKTYNEQFF TGTGCCAGCAGTAAAACTTACAATGAGCAGTTCTTC . TRBV6-5 . TRBJ2-1
CASSEGQGEFYEQYF TGTGCCAGCAGTGAAGGACAGGGGGAGTTTTACGAGCAGTACTTC TRBD1 TRBV6-1 . TRBJ2-7
CASSSPRGGYTDTQYF TGTGCCAGCAGTTCCCCAAGGGGGGGCTACACAGATACGCAGTATTTT . TRBV28 . TRBJ2-3
CASSFTFGNQPQHF TGTGCCAGCAGCTTCACTTTTGGCAATCAGCCCCAGCATTTT . TRBV7-2 . TRBJ1-5
CASSLALLDTQYF TGTGCCAGCAGCTTGGCCCTTTTAGATACGCAGTATTTT . TRBV5-4 . TRBJ2-3
CASSVVAGAYGYTF TGTGCCAGCAGCGTAGTCGCAGGGGCCTATGGCTACACCTTC . TRBV9 . TRBJ1-2
CASRSAIGSYNEQFF TGCGCCAGCCGAAGCGCGATCGGCTCCTACAATGAGCAGTTCTTC . TRBV5-1 . TRBJ2-1
CASSSGSGQSNEQFF TGTGCCAGCAGTAGTGGATCGGGACAGTCCAATGAGCAGTTCTTC TRBD1 TRBV6-4 once TRBJ2-1
CASSFTTGFSGNTIYF TGTGCCAGCAGCTTCACTACAGGTTTCTCTGGAAACACCATATATTTT . TRBV11-2 . TRBJ1-3